A single sample is the source of the 32 T cell receptor beta chains below, sequenced in a study of patients and donors after allogeneic stem cell transplantation. TCRdb ran MiXCR on the RT-PCR reads and lists one entry per CDR3 protein. The sample has some 960,000 distinct CDR3 sequences; more than 15% are singletons. Sequencing was done on a sample of blood, either unsorted or a sorted T cell fraction (not recorded which). The receptors come from a human donor who was either an allogeneic HSCT recipient or a stem cell or donor lymphocyte infusion donor (not recorded which). It is not recorded whose cells these are; they may come from a transplant donor.

This clonotype was recorded a few times. The rearrangement uses TRBV7-9 and TRBJ1-2; the D is unclear. The ends were cut back, 1 base at V and 6 bases at J, with 12 bases in the middle. Germline CDR1 SEHNR, CDR2 FQNEAQ (reference sequence). CDR3 size: 14 residues. As DNA, the CDR3 is TGTGCCAGCAGCTTAGTCGGGCAGTGGGATGGCTACACCTTC. This encodes CASSLVGQWDGYTF.

The gene calls are TRBV20-1 and TRBJ1-5; 7 bases align to TRBD1. V gave up 2 bases and J gave up 6 bases; unmatched junction bases: 7. This CDR3 spans 14 amino acids. Germline-derived CDR1 and CDR2 are DFQATT and SNEGSKA (reference sequence). The chain's CDR3 is CSARYGQVSQPQHF. The CDR3 DNA reads as TGCAGTGCTAGATATGGACAGGTTAGTCAGCCCCAGCATTTT.

This clonotype was picked up a small number of times. The chain joins TRBV7-2 to TRBJ2-3; 13 bases are shared with TRBD2. The V segment lost 5 bases and the J segment 5 bases; nucleotides outside the gene matches: 4. The CDR3 is 15 amino acids. The V gene's germline CDR1 is SGHTA and CDR2 FQGNSA. The CDR3 coding sequence is TGTGCCAGCAGCATACTAGCGGGGGGGCAAGATACGCAGTATTTT. Translation gives CASSILAGGQDTQYF.

Only a few counts were recorded for this clonotype. V and J are TRBV24-1 and TRBJ1-6; D is perhaps TRBD1 (6 bases). The CDR3 length is 12 residues. V lost 8 bases, J lost 10 bases, and 11 bases lay in between. The germline V gene has CDR1 KGHDR and CDR2 SFDVKD. CDR3 in amino acids: CATNRERSPLHF. CDR3 in DNA: TGTGCCACCAACAGGGAGCGCTCACCCCTCCACTTT.

This clonotype was recorded at least ten times. J is TRBJ2-7 and V is TRBV12-3 or TRBV12-4, with 9 bases lining up with TRBD1. CDR3 length equals 14 residues. Losses at the gene ends were 6 bases for V and 1 base for J; bases not matched to a gene: 4. The CDR3 protein is CASRRQGVSYEQYF. In DNA form, the CDR3 reads TGTGCCAGCAGAAGACAGGGGGTATCCTACGAGCAGTACTTC.

This clonotype has only a few counts. The gene calls are TRBV5-6 and TRBJ1-5; D remains unclear. The CDR3 length is 14 residues. From germline, CDR1 is SGHDT and CDR2 YYEEEE. The ends were cut back, 2 bases at V and 2 bases at J, with 8 bases in the middle. In DNA, the CDR3 is TGTGCCAGCAGCTTCCTAATGGGCAATCAGCCCCAGCATTTT. Translating it yields CASSFLMGNQPQHF.

The CDR3 protein is CASSLSRTGSTDTQYF. The CDR3 DNA is TGTGCCAGCAGCTTAAGTAGGACAGGCAGCACAGATACGCAGTATTTT. J is TRBJ2-3 and V is TRBV13; 7 nucleotides agree with TRBD1. The V gene's germline CDR1 is PRHDT and CDR2 FYEKMQ (reference sequence). With V trimmed by 2 bases and J by 0 bases, 5 bases remained unmatched. The CDR3 is 16 amino acids. Together with reference TRBV13 and TRBJ2-3, the CDR3 gives the full variable domain: AAGVIQSPRHLIKEKRETATLKCYPIPRHDTVYWYQQGPGQDPQFLISFYEKMQSDKGSIPDRFSAQQFSDYHSELNMSSLELGDSALYFCASSLSRTGSTDTQYFGPGTRLTVL.

This clonotype came up many times. The chain employs TRBV12-3 or TRBV12-4 and TRBJ1-5, with unresolved D. The CDR3 consists of 14 residues. Trimming removed 3 bases at V and 4 bases at J, with 10 bases between. Here the CDR3 DNA reads TGTGCCAGCAGTTTGTGGAAAACAAATCAGCCCCAGCATTTT. It encodes CASSLWKTNQPQHF.

The CDR3 sequence is CATSDSGNQETQYF. In nucleotides, the CDR3 is TGTGCCACCAGTGATTCGGGAAATCAAGAGACCCAGTACTTC. V usage is TRBV24-1 and J usage is TRBJ2-5; weak D call: TRBD2 (5 bases). Germline CDR1 KGHDR, CDR2 SFDVKD. V lost 2 bases and J lost 2, with 8 bases in between. The CDR3 runs 14 residues.

V is TRBV3-1 and J is TRBJ2-7; D is possibly TRBD1 or TRBD2 (5 bases each). The V end was cut by 4 bases, the J end by 4 bases, with 17 bases between. Germline V lookup: CDR1 LGHDT, CDR2 YNNKEL (reference sequence). The length of the CDR3 is 15 residues. CDR3 coding DNA: TGTGCCAGCAGCCTTAGGGACCAGAAATCTTACGAGCAGTACTTC. Protein sequence: CASSLRDQKSYEQYF.

The chain joins TRBV15 to TRBJ2-7; the D is unclear. The V gene's germline CDR1 is LNHNV and CDR2 YYDKDF (reference sequence). The length of the CDR3 is 11 residues. With 4 bases removed from V and 3 bases from J, the gap between germline ends came to 4 bases. This CDR3 is CATSTGYEQYF. CDR3 DNA: TGTGCCACCAGCACCGGCTACGAGCAGTACTTC.

This clonotype was observed a few times. The chain carries TRBV6-1 and TRBJ1-2; 9 bases are a match to TRBD1. V was clipped by 8 bases and J by 0 bases; unmatched bases: 4. This CDR3 is 14 amino acids long. The germline V gene has CDR1 MNHNS and CDR2 SASEGT. The CDR3 DNA follows: TGTGCCAGCTCACGGACAGGGGCTAACTATGGCTACACCTTC. Protein sequence: CASSRTGANYGYTF.

This clonotype was observed a handful of times. The V and J genes are TRBV4-3 and TRBJ2-4; D is undetermined. CDR1 and CDR2 (germline): LGHNA, YSLEER. Trimming took off 0 bases at V and 1 base at J, with 7 bases between the two ends. The CDR3 is 15 residues long. The CDR3 bases are TGCGCCAGCAGCCAAGAGTGGGTGGCCAAAAACATTCAGTACTTC. This codes for CASSQEWVAKNIQYF.

This clonotype occurred a few times. CDR3 in DNA: TGCGCCAGCAGCTCGGCCGGGACTAGCGGGTCTAATGAGCAGTTCTTC. Its translation: CASSSAGTSGSNEQFF. This chain connects TRBV5-1 to TRBJ2-1; 12 bases are shared with TRBD2. V trimming: 3 bases; J trimming: 7 bases; junction bases outside the gene matches: 8. Germline V lookup: CDR1 SGHRS, CDR2 YFSETQ. The CDR3 consists of 16 residues.

This clonotype was counted a few times. The chain employs TRBV12-3 or TRBV12-4 and TRBJ1-5; unclear D gene. The germline V and J ends were trimmed by 6 bases and 2 bases, with 14 bases remaining between them. CDR3 size: 15 residues. The CDR3 nucleotides are TGTGCCAGCAGGGTACTGGGGAATGGCAATCAGCCCCAGCATTTT. Amino acids: CASRVLGNGNQPQHF.

This clonotype was seen more than once but under ten times. As DNA, the CDR3 is TGTGCCACCTCAATAGTAAACAGGGTGGCGAACACTGAAGCTTTCTTT. Amino acids: CATSIVNRVANTEAFF. This rearrangement joins TRBV7-8 to TRBJ1-1; weak D call: TRBD1 (6 bases). The germline V gene has CDR1 SGHVS and CDR2 FQNEAQ. This CDR3 has 16 amino acids. V was trimmed by 10 bases and J by 1 base, leaving 22 bases between them.

This clonotype was observed a few times. V is TRBV5-1 and J is TRBJ2-7; 9 bases are a match to TRBD1. CDR1 and CDR2 (germline): SGHRS, YFSETQ. The trim removed 4 bases at V and 7 bases at J, leaving 15 bases unmatched. The CDR3 extends over 16 amino acids. In DNA, the CDR3 is TGCGCCAGCAGCCCGGGTAGCGGACAGGGGAATGGAGAGCAGTACTTC. Its translation is CASSPGSGQGNGEQYF.

This chain uses TRBV9 with TRBJ1-2, with 9 bases that match TRBD1. The germline V gene has CDR1 SGDLS and CDR2 YYNGEE. The CDR3 is 15 amino acids. Losses at the gene ends were 0 bases for V and 6 bases for J; bases not matched to a gene: 6. CDR3 nucleotides: TGTGCCAGCAGCGTAGGCAGACAGGGGGTGAATGGCTACACCTTC. Translated, it gives CASSVGRQGVNGYTF.

In this sample, this clonotype turned up a few times. J is TRBJ1-6 and V is TRBV12-3 or TRBV12-4; D is possibly TRBD1 (6 bases). Trimming cost V 5 bases and J 8 bases, with 22 bases left between them. The CDR3 consists of 17 residues. The CDR3: CASSPRSGGGFYSPLHF. The CDR3 DNA is TGTGCCAGCAGTCCCCGGTCTGGAGGGGGGTTTTATTCACCCCTCCACTTT.

The chain carries TRBV19 and TRBJ1-5; 7 nucleotides line up with TRBD1. The CDR3 covers 15 residues. With V trimmed by 5 bases and J by 7 bases, 11 bases remained unmatched. Germline V CDR1 and CDR2: LNHDA, SQIVND (reference sequence). The CDR3 region is CASSSSLDRLQPQHF. The CDR3 coding sequence is TGTGCCAGTAGTTCCTCCCTGGACAGGCTGCAGCCCCAGCATTTT.

The chain links TRBV6-1 to TRBJ2-3, with 7 bases matching TRBD2. The CDR3 loop spans 14 amino acids. The V gene end was trimmed by 6 bases and the J gene end by 6 bases; junction bases not matched to a gene: 9. Germline CDR1 and CDR2: MNHNS and SASEGT. The CDR3 DNA follows: TGTGCCAGCAGAGGGACTGGGGGGGAGGATACGCAGTATTTT. Residues: CASRGTGGEDTQYF.

The gene calls are TRBV7-9 and TRBJ2-7, with 9 bases aligning to TRBD2. Germline CDR1 is SEHNR and CDR2 is FQNEAQ (reference sequence). The length of the CDR3 is 17 residues. V was pared by 3 bases and J by 4 bases, with 13 bases of the junction left unmatched. CDR3 sequence: CASSLDKTSGSLYEQYF. The DNA of the CDR3 is TGTGCCAGCAGCTTGGATAAGACTAGCGGATCCTTATACGAGCAGTACTTC. Full variable domain (missing parts from reference TRBV7-9 and TRBJ2-7): DTGVSQNPRHKITKRGQNVTFRCDPISEHNRLYWYRQTLGQGPEFLTYFQNEAQLEKSRLLSDRFSAERPKGSFSTLEIQRTEQGDSAMYLCASSLDKTSGSLYEQYFGPGTRLTVT.

This clonotype was counted ten times or more. The J gene is TRBJ2-2, the V gene TRBV7-2; D is perhaps TRBD2 (6 bases). The CDR3 runs 16 residues. Looked up from germline, CDR1 is SGHTA and CDR2 is FQGNSA. V lost 4 bases and J 6 bases, leaving 18 bases between the germline ends. CDR3 loop: CASSSSLALRAGELFF. The DNA for the CDR3 is TGTGCCAGCAGCTCCTCTCTAGCGTTAAGGGCCGGGGAGCTGTTTTTT.

This clonotype has at least ten counts. J is TRBJ2-7 and V is TRBV4-2; weak D call: TRBD2 (6 bases). The V gene lost 4 bases and the J gene lost 5 bases, with 12 bases spanning the gap. This CDR3 comprises 13 residues. Germline V gene data show CDR1 as LGHNA and CDR2 as YNFKEQ. The CDR3: CASSLKEGNEQYF. The CDR3 region has the DNA TGTGCCAGCAGCCTAAAGGAGGGCAACGAGCAGTACTTC.

In its sample, this clonotype was seen many times. The gene calls are TRBV4-1 and TRBJ2-7; perhaps TRBD1 as D (6 bases). Germline values: CDR1 MGHRA, CDR2 YSYEKL. This CDR3 comprises 15 residues. V lost 6 bases, J lost 0 bases, and 15 bases lay in between. The CDR3 reads CASSRIGGSSYEQYF. As DNA, the CDR3 is TGCGCCAGCAGTCGTATAGGGGGAAGCTCCTACGAGCAGTACTTC.

The chain links TRBV12-3 or TRBV12-4 to TRBJ2-2; the D gene is possibly TRBD2 (6 bases). V was trimmed by 10 bases and J by 5 bases, leaving 17 bases between them. This CDR3 is built from 14 residues. CDR3 bases: TGTGCCATCGCGGGAATCGGTAGGACCGGGGAGCTGTTTTTT. It encodes CAIAGIGRTGELFF.

This chain uses TRBV5-5 with TRBJ1-2; 7 positions match TRBD1. Unmatched junction bases numbered 7, after V lost 4 bases and J lost 4 bases. This CDR3 has 14 amino acids. Germline-derived CDR1 and CDR2 are SGHKS and YYEKEE (reference sequence). The CDR3 sequence is CASSPIWTGYGYTF. The CDR3 nucleotides read TGTGCCAGCAGCCCTATTTGGACAGGCTATGGCTACACCTTC. The entire variable domain, with the rest obtained from reference TRBV5-5 and TRBJ1-2, is as follows: DAGVTQSPTHLIKTRGQQVTLRCSPISGHKSVSWYQQVLGQGPQFIFQYYEKEERGRGNFPDRFSARQFPNYSSELNVNALLLGDSALYLCASSPIWTGYGYTFGSGTRLTVV.

This clonotype has a count of ten or more. This could be a read error, since a much larger clone is one nucleotide away. The chain recombines TRBV6-5 with TRBJ2-7; 11 positions match TRBD1. Germline V gives CDR1 MNHEY, CDR2 SVGAGI. Trimming at V came to 4 bases and at J to 3 bases, leaving 2 bases not matched to a gene. This CDR3 has 14 amino acids. As DNA, the CDR3 is TGTGCCAGCAGTTCGGGACAGGGGGGCTACGAGCAGTACTTC. Amino acids: CASSSGQGGYEQYF.

In its sample, this clonotype was seen a few times. The rearrangement uses TRBV12-3 or TRBV12-4 and TRBJ1-2; D might be TRBD1 (5 bases). This CDR3 comprises 14 residues. Trimming took 5 bases from V and 7 from J, leaving 17 bases between them. The CDR3 protein is CASSPWAGLGGYTF. The CDR3 region has the DNA TGTGCCAGCAGTCCTTGGGCAGGGCTGGGTGGCTACACCTTC.

This clonotype was detected only a few times. This chain links TRBV7-8 with TRBJ1-2, with D perhaps TRBD1 (6 bases). The CDR3 is 15 amino acids. Trimming left V 1 base short and J 5 bases short, with 14 bases between. The germline gives CDR1 SGHVS, CDR2 FQNEAQ. DNA of the CDR3: TGTGCCAGCAGCTTAGTAAAAGGGGGGTGGTATGGCTACACCTTC. Its protein product is CASSLVKGGWYGYTF.

The chain combines TRBV3-1 with TRBJ1-2; D possibly corresponds to TRBD1 (6 bases). The ends were cut back, 1 base at V and 4 bases at J, with 13 bases in the middle. Germline CDR1 LGHDT, CDR2 YNNKEL (reference sequence). This CDR3 is built from 15 residues. The CDR3 sequence: CASSQANGRGYGYTF. CDR3 coding DNA: TGTGCCAGCAGCCAAGCTAATGGCAGGGGCTATGGCTACACCTTC.

V is TRBV21-1 and J is TRBJ1-4; the table's D call, TRBD1, has no DNA check behind it. TRBV21-1 corresponds to a pseudogene. This CDR3 has 11 amino acids. This chain's CDR3 is CASTMGGELFF. The CDR3 DNA sequence: TGTGCCAGCACCATGGGGGGGGAACTGTTTTTT.